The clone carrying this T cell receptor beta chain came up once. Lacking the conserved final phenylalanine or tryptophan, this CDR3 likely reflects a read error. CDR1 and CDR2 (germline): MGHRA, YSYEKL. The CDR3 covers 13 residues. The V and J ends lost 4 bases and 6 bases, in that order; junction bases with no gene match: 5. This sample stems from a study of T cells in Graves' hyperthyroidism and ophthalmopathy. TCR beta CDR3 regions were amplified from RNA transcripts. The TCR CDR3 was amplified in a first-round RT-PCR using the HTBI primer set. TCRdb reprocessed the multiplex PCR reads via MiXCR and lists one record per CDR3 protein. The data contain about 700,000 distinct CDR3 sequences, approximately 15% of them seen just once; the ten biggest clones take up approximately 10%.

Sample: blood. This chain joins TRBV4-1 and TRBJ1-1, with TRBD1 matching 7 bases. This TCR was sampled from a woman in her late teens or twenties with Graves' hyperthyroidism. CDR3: CASSRTGQPEAFL. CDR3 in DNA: TGCGCCAGCAGCCGAACGGGACAGCCTGAAGCTTTCTTA.